This T cell receptor beta chain was captured by sequencing in a study of T cell clonotyping in hematopoietic cell transplantation. The junction had 11 bases not matched to a gene; V was cut back by 4 bases and J by 4 bases. Germline CDR1 MNHEY, CDR2 SVGAGI. This CDR3 spans 16 amino acids. The repertoire was sequenced with immunoSEQ multiplex PCR; TCRdb's copy has only in-frame clones and lacks some. Here the sample spans about 2,800 clones, about four fifths being singletons. This clone was seen a few times. This clonotype originated in a female patient in her 40s who had an allogeneic stem cell transplant from a related donor, so T cells may come from the graft donor. Some clones in this sample may be carry-over from other donors' samples. This material consisted of PBMCs, taken 180 days after allogeneic stem cell transplant. The gene calls are TRBV6-5 and TRBJ2-7; TRBD1 aligns across 9 bases. CDR3 in amino acids: CASSLEVTGGAYEQYF. CDR3 nucleotide sequence: TGTGCCAGCAGTTTAGAGGTTACAGGGGGCGCGTACGAGCAGTACTTC.